This T cell receptor (beta chain) was sequenced during a study of brain T cells in children with intractable seizures. Only cases whose brain tissue showed the highest T cell transcript signatures were sequenced. Patients received at least one anti-epileptic drug before surgery. The study's findings and limits: Only CDR3 sequence similarity suggested viral specificity, without known HCMV serostatus.

Unmatched junction bases numbered 6, after V lost 5 bases and J lost 1 base. Germline V gene data show CDR1 as PRHDT and CDR2 as FYEKMQ (reference sequence). The CDR3 extends over 15 amino acids. As to this clone: The antigen is not known.

Clones were sequenced by immunoSEQ multiplex PCR, and TCRdb holds only the in-frame ones, with some missing. The table has tens of thousands of clones, more than 85% seen once. The material was peripheral blood, obtained at surgery. The TCR comes from a boy less than two years old with tuberous sclerosis and intractable seizures. V is TRBV13 and J is TRBJ2-3; 7 bases are shared with TRBD2. The CDR3 region is CASSTWGRGTDTQYF. As DNA, the CDR3 is TGTGCCAGCAGCACCTGGGGGAGGGGCACAGATACGCAGTATTTT.